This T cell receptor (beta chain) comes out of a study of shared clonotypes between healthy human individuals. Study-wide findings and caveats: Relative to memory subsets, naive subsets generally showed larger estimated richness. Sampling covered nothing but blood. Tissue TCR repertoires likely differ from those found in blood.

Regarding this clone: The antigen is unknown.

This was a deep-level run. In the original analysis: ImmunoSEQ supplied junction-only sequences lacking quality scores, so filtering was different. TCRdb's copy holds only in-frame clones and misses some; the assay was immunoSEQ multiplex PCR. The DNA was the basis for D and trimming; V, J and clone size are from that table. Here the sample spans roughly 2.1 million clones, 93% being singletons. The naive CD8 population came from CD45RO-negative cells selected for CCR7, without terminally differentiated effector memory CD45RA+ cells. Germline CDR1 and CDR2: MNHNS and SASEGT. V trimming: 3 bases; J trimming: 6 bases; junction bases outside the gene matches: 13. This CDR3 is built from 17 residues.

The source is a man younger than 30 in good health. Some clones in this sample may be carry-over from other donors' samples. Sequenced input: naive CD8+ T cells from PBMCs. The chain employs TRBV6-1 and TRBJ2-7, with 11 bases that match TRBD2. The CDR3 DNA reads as TGTGCCAGCAGTGAGCCTTCCCCACTAGCGGGAGCGGGCGAGCAGTACTTC. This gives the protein CASSEPSPLAGAGEQYF.